This TCR beta chain was identified in a study of T cell responses to AZD1222 COVID-19 vaccine. Sequenced by immunoSEQ multiplex PCR; TCRdb stores in-frame clones only, minus some. The repertoire holds more than 95,000 clones, with around 91% as singletons. The germline V gene has CDR1 LNHNV and CDR2 YYDKDF (reference sequence). The CDR3 has 13 residues. Trimming removed 11 bases at V and 3 bases at J, with 16 bases between. Second doses at about 4 or about 12 weeks were pooled. Regarding this clone: Its antigen is currently unknown.

Study-level results: Clonal diversity was possibly underestimated, and the donors were mostly white British, with more females. Reportedly, nearly half the spike-specific TCRs target unmutated variant regions. No day 14 peak samples; only post-peak repertoires were characterized.

The chain is built from TRBV15 and TRBJ1-1; tentative D call: TRBD1 (6 bases). This sample comprised peripheral blood, obtained 28 days after the second AZD1222 dose. The sequence was obtained from an adult who received the AZD1222 COVID-19 vaccine. Written as DNA, the CDR3 is TGTGCCTCCGGGGGCTCACTGGACACTGAAGCTTTCTTT. Its protein product is CASGGSLDTEAFF. Full variable domain (remainder filled in from reference TRBV15 and TRBJ1-1): DAMVIQNPRYQVTQFGKPVTLSCSQTLNHNVMYWYQQKSSQAPKLLFHYYDKDFNNEADTPDNFQSRRPNTSFCFLDIRSPGLGDTAMYLCASGGSLDTEAFFGQGTRLTVV.